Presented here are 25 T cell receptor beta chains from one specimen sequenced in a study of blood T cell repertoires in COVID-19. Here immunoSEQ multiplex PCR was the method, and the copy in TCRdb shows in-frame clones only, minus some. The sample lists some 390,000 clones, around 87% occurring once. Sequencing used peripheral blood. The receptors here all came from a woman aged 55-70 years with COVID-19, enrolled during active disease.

Written as DNA, the CDR3 is TGTGCCAGCAGCAGGATCAGGGGGATGAACACTGAAGCTTTCTTT. Protein: CASSRIRGMNTEAFF. The chain combines TRBV5-8 with TRBJ1-1; 7 nucleotides match TRBD1. The CDR3 has 15 residues. Looked up from germline, CDR1 is SGHTS and CDR2 is YDEGEE. The trim removed 4 bases at V and 0 bases at J, leaving 6 bases unmatched.

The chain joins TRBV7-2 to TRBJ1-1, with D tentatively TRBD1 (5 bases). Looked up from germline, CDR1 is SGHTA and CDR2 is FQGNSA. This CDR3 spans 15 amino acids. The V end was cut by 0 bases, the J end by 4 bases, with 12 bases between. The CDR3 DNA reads TGTGCCAGCAGCTTAGCGGCAGGGTGGGTCACTGAAGCTTTCTTT. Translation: CASSLAAGWVTEAFF.

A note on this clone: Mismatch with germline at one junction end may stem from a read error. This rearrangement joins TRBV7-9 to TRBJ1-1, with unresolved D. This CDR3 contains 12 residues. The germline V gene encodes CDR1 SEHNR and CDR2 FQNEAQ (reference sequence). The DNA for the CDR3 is TGTGCCAGCAGCTTAGCGAACATTGAAGCTTTCTTT. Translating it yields CASSLANIEAFF.

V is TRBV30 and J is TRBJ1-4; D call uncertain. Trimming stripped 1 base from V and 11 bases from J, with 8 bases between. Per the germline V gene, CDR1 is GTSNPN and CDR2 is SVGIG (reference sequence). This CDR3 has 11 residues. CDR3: CAWSEERKLFF. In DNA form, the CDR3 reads TGTGCCTGGAGTGAGGAGAGGAAACTGTTTTTT.

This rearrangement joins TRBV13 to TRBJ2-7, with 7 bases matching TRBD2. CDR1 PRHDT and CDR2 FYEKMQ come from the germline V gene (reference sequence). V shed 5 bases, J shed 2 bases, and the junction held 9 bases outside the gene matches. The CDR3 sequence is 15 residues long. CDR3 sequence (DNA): TGTGCCAGCAGCGGGCGGGGGACCGGTACCTACGAGCAGTACTTC. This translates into CASSGRGTGTYEQYF.

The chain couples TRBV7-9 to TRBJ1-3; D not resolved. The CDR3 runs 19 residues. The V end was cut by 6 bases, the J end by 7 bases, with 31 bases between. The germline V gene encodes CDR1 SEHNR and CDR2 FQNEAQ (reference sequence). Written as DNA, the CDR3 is TGTGCCAGCAGTTCTGAACCCGTTTCGCTGTTATTTTCTCGGAACACCATATATTTT. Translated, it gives CASSSEPVSLLFSRNTIYF.

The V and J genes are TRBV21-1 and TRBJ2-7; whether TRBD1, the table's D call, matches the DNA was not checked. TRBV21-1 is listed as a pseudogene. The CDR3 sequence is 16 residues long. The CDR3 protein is CASSKGFRQGNYEQYF. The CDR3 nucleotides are TGTGCCAGCAGCAAAGGCTTCCGGCAGGGGAACTACGAGCAGTACTTC.

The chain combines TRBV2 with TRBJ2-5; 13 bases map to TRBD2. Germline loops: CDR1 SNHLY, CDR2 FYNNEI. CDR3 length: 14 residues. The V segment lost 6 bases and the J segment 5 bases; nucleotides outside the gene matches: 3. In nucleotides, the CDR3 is TGTGCCAGCAGACCGGGACTAGCGGGGGAGACCCAGTACTTC. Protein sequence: CASRPGLAGETQYF.

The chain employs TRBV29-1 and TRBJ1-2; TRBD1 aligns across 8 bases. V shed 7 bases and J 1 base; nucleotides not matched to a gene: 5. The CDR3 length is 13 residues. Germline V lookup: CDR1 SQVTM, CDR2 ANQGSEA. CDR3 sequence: CSASDRGNYGYTF. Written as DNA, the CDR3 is TGCAGCGCCTCAGACAGGGGTAACTATGGCTACACCTTC.

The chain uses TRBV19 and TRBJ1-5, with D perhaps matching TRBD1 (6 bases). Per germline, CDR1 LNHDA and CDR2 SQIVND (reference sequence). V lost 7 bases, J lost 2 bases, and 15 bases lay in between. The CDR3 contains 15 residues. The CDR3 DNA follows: TGTGCCAGTAACTACAGGGTCGGGGGCAATCAGCCCCAGCATTTT. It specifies CASNYRVGGNQPQHF.

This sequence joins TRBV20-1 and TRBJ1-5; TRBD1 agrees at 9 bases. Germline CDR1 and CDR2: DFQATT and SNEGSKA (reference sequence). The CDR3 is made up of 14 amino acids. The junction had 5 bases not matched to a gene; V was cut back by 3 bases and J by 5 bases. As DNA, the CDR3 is TGCAGTGCTAGTCTGAGGACAGGGGATCAGCCCCAGCATTTT. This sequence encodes CSASLRTGDQPQHF.

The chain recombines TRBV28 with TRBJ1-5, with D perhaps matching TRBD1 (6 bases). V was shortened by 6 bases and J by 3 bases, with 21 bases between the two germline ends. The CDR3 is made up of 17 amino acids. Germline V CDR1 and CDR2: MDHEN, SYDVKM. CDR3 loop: CASSRGGTQGSNQPQHF. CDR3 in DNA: TGTGCCAGCAGCCGGGGGGGTACCCAGGGGTCCAATCAGCCCCAGCATTTT. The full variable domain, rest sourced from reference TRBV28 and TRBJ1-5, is DVKVTQSSRYLVKRTGEKVFLECVQDMDHENMFWYRQDPGLGLRLIYFSYDVKMKEKGDIPEGYSVSREKKERFSLILESASTNQTSMYLCASSRGGTQGSNQPQHFGDGTRLSIL.

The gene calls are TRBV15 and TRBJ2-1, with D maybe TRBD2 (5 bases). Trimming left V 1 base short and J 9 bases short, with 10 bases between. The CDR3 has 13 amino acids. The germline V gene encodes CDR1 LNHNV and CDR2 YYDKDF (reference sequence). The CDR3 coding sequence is TGTGCCACCAGCAGAGCCGGGGAAGGTGAGCAGTTCTTC. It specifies CATSRAGEGEQFF.

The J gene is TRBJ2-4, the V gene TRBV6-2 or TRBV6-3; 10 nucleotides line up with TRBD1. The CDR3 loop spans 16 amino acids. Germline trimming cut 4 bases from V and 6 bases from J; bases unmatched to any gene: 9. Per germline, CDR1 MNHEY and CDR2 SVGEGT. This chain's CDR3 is CASSLLPGQGRNIQYF. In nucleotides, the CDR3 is TGTGCCAGCAGTTTACTACCGGGACAGGGGCGAAACATTCAGTACTTC.

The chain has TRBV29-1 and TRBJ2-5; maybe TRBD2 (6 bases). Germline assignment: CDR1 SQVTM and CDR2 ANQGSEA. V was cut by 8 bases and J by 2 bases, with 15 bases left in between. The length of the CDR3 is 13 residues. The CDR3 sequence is CSLLGGGQETQYF. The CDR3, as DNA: TGCAGCCTTTTGGGGGGTGGGCAAGAGACCCAGTACTTC.

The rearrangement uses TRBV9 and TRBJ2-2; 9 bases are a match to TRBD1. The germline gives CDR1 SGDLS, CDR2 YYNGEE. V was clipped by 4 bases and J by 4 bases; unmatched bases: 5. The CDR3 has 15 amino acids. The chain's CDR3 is CASSPTGGATGELFF. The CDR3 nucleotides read TGTGCCAGCAGCCCTACAGGGGGCGCCACCGGGGAGCTGTTTTTT.

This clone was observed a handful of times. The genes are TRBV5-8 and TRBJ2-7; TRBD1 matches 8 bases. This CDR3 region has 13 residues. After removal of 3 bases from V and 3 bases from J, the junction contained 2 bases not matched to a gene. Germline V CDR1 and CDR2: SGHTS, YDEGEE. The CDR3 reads CASSSGQGYEQYF. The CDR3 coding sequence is TGTGCCAGCAGCTCTGGACAGGGCTACGAGCAGTACTTC.

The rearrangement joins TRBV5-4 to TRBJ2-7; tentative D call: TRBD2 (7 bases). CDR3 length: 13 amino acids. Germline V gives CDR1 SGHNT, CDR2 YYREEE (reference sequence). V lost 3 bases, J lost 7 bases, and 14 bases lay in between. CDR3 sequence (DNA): TGTGCCAGCAGCTCCGGGGGGCGGAAAGAGCAGTACTTC. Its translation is CASSSGGRKEQYF. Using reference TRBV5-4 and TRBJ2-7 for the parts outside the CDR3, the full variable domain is ETGVTQSPTHLIKTRGQQVTLRCSSQSGHNTVSWYQQALGQGPQFIFQYYREEENGRGNFPPRFSGLQFPNYSSELNVNALELDDSALYLCASSSGGRKEQYFGPGTRLTVT.

In DNA, the CDR3 is TGTGCCAGTAGTATTTGGGGCGCTGAAGCTTTCTTT. Residues: CASSIWGAEAFF. V gene TRBV19 combines with J gene TRBJ1-1, with TRBD1 as a possible D gene (5 bases). This CDR3 comprises 12 residues. CDR1 LNHDA and CDR2 SQIVND come from the germline V gene (reference sequence). V shed 3 bases and J shed 6 bases, with 8 bases lying between them.

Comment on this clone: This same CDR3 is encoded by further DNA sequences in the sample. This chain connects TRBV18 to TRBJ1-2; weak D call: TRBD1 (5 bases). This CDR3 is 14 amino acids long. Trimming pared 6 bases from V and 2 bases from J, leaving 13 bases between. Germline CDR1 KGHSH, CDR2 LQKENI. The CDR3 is CASSPTGGNYGYTF. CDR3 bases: TGTGCCAGCTCTCCAACTGGGGGGAACTATGGCTACACCTTC.

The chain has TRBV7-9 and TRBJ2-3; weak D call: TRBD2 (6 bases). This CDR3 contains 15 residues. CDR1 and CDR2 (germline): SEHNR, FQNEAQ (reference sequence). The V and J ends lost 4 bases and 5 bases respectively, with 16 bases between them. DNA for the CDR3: TGTGCCAGCAGCTCCGGAGGCGGGGAGCTAGATACGCAGTATTTT. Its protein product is CASSSGGGELDTQYF.

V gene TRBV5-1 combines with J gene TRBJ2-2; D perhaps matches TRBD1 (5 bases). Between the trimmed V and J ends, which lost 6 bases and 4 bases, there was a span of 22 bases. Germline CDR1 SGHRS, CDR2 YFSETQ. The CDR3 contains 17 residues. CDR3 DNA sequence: TGCGCCAGCACCCCTCTCGCGCCAGGGTCGCTCACCGGGGAGCTGTTTTTT. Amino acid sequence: CASTPLAPGSLTGELFF. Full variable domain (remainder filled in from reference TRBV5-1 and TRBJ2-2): KAGVTQTPRYLIKTRGQQVTLSCSPISGHRSVSWYQQTPGQGLQFLFEYFSETQRNKGNFPGRFSGRQFSNSRSEMNVSTLELGDSALYLCASTPLAPGSLTGELFFGEGSRLTVL.

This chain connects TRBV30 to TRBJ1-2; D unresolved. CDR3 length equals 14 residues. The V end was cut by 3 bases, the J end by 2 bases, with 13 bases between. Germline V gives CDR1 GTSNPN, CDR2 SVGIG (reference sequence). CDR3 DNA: TGTGCCTGGAGGTTTACCGAGAGAAACTATGGCTACACCTTC. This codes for CAWRFTERNYGYTF.

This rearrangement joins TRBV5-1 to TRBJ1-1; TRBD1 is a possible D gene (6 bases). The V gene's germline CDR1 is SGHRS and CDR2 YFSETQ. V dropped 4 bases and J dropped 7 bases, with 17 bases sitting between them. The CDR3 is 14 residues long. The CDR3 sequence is CASSQTGPRGEAFF. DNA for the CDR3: TGCGCCAGCAGCCAGACAGGCCCCAGAGGTGAAGCTTTCTTT.

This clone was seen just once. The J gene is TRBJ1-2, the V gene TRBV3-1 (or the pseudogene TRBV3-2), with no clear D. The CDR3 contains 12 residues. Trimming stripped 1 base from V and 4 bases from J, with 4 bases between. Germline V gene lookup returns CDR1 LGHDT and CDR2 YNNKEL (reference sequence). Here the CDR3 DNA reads TGTGCCAGCAGCCAAGTGAGCTATGGCTACACCTTC. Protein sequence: CASSQVSYGYTF.